The 18 T cell receptor beta chains below all came from one sample that was sequenced in a study of blood T cell repertoires in COVID-19. Method: immunoSEQ multiplex PCR; TCRdb's copy keeps in-frame clones and lacks some. Of 410,000 or so clones in the sample, about 88% were seen once. Sequencing was done on a sample of peripheral blood. These receptors all come from a woman in her forties with COVID-19, enrolled during active disease.

This CDR3 is CAWSAQLEGQREKLFF. The DNA of the CDR3 is TGTGCCTGGAGTGCTCAATTAGAGGGACAGAGGGAAAAACTGTTTTTT. This chain links TRBV30 with TRBJ1-4, with 7 bases identical to TRBD1. This CDR3 comprises 16 residues. Germline CDR1 reads GTSNPN; CDR2 reads SVGIG (reference sequence). V dropped 1 base and J dropped 8; count of bases not matched to a gene: 13.

The CDR3 DNA follows: TGCGCCAGCAGCTCACAGGTGAGCTCCTACAATGAGCAGTTCTTC. This codes for CASSSQVSSYNEQFF. The gene calls are TRBV5-1 and TRBJ2-1, with D possibly matching TRBD1 (5 bases). The germline V and J ends were trimmed by 3 bases and 0 bases, with 10 bases remaining between them. The CDR3 runs to 15 residues. Germline values: CDR1 SGHRS, CDR2 YFSETQ.

The chain couples TRBV10-3 to TRBJ2-1; possible D gene TRBD2, 5 bases. From germline, CDR1 is ENHRY and CDR2 SYGVKD. V shed 6 bases and J shed 4 bases, with 13 bases lying between them. The CDR3 is made up of 14 amino acids. The CDR3 loop reads CAIRELAQYNEQFF. The CDR3 nucleotides are TGTGCCATCAGAGAGCTAGCCCAGTACAATGAGCAGTTCTTC.

The genes are TRBV5-5 and TRBJ2-5, with 7 bases identical to TRBD2. Germline CDR1 SGHKS, CDR2 YYEKEE (reference sequence). J lost 5 bases, V lost 2 bases, and 9 bases had no gene match. CDR3 length: 15 residues. CDR3 nucleotides: TGTGCCAGCAGCTTCTCTGGGGGGGAGTGGGAGACCCAGTACTTC. Its translation is CASSFSGGEWETQYF.

This chain connects TRBV4-1 to TRBJ1-1; 9 bases fit TRBD1. Germline trimming cut 3 bases from V and 1 base from J; bases unmatched to any gene: 12. There are 18 residues in the CDR3. The germline V gene encodes CDR1 MGHRA and CDR2 YSYEKL. The CDR3 DNA reads as TGCGCCAGCAGCCATAGCGCCGGGACAGGGTTTGGGAACACTGAAGCTTTCTTT. It yields the protein CASSHSAGTGFGNTEAFF.

The V gene is TRBV28, the J gene TRBJ1-6, with D perhaps TRBD1 (5 bases). Per the germline V gene, CDR1 is MDHEN and CDR2 is SYDVKM. The CDR3 totals 13 residues. V lost 8 bases and J lost 15, with 20 bases in between. CDR3 region: CASGGLKPHILHF. DNA for the CDR3: TGTGCCAGCGGGGGACTTAAGCCCCACATCCTCCACTTT.

V gene TRBV18 combines with J gene TRBJ1-2, with 9 bases matching TRBD1. The germline V gene encodes CDR1 KGHSH and CDR2 LQKENI. Trimming took 1 base from V and 4 from J; bases not matched to a gene: 4. The CDR3 spans 15 residues. CDR3 in amino acids: CASSPLDRGSYGYTF. CDR3 DNA: TGTGCCAGCTCACCACTGGACAGGGGATCCTATGGCTACACCTTC.

A single count supports this clone. V is TRBV3-1 (or the pseudogene TRBV3-2) and J is TRBJ1-6; 7 bases align to TRBD1. In germline, CDR1 is LGHDT, CDR2 YNNKEL (reference sequence). The CDR3 is 16 residues long. V lost 2 bases, J lost 7 bases, and 8 bases stayed unmatched. The CDR3 protein is CASSQPVPGQNSPLHF. The CDR3 DNA reads as TGTGCCAGCAGCCAACCTGTCCCGGGACAGAATTCACCCCTCCACTTT.

The chain recombines TRBV9 with TRBJ1-1; TRBD1 might be the D (5 bases). This CDR3 spans 13 amino acids. The V end lost 5 bases, the J end lost 0 bases, and 8 bases lay between the germline ends. Germline-derived CDR1 and CDR2 are SGDLS and YYNGEE. This chain's CDR3 is CASSRQMNTEAFF. In nucleotides, the CDR3 is TGTGCCAGCAGTCGACAGATGAACACTGAAGCTTTCTTT. Together with reference TRBV9 and TRBJ1-1, the CDR3 gives the full variable domain: DSGVTQTPKHLITATGQRVTLRCSPRSGDLSVYWYQQSLDQGLQFLIQYYNGEERAKGNILERFSAQQFPDLHSELNLSSLELGDSALYFCASSRQMNTEAFFGQGTRLTVV.

The chain employs TRBV28 and TRBJ2-5, with D tentatively TRBD1 (6 bases). V dropped 3 bases and J dropped 0 bases, with 8 bases sitting between them. The germline gives CDR1 MDHEN, CDR2 SYDVKM. This CDR3 contains 14 residues. In nucleotides, the CDR3 is TGTGCCAGCAGTTTTAGGGGGTACCAAGAGACCCAGTACTTC. Translated, it gives CASSFRGYQETQYF.

This clone has just one count. This chain links TRBV11-2 with TRBJ1-1, with D unclear. The CDR3 runs to 13 residues. Between the trimmed V and J ends, which lost 5 bases and 4 bases, there was a span of 11 bases. Germline V gene data show CDR1 as SGHAT and CDR2 as FQNNGV. CDR3 region: CASSPTTLTEAFF. In nucleotides, the CDR3 is TGTGCCAGCAGCCCCACTACCCTCACTGAAGCTTTCTTT.

This clone came up a few times. J is TRBJ1-4 and V is TRBV5-5; unclear D gene. Germline loops: CDR1 SGHKS, CDR2 YYEKEE (reference sequence). CDR3 length: 13 residues. V was cut by 10 bases and J by 6 bases, with 16 bases left in between. The CDR3 protein is CADPRRMDEKLFF. In nucleotides, the CDR3 is TGTGCCGACCCCCGCAGGATGGATGAAAAACTGTTTTTT.

This clone turned up a few times. The chain combines TRBV7-9 with TRBJ1-4, with 9 bases fitting TRBD1. The CDR3 is made up of 15 amino acids. V shed 3 bases, J shed 8 bases, and the junction held 7 bases outside the gene matches. CDR1 SEHNR and CDR2 FQNEAQ come from the germline V gene (reference sequence). CDR3 bases: TGTGCCAGCAGCTTCGTGGGGACAGGGCAGGAAAAACTGTTTTTT. It encodes CASSFVGTGQEKLFF. The full variable domain, rest sourced from reference TRBV7-9 and TRBJ1-4, is DTGVSQNPRHKITKRGQNVTFRCDPISEHNRLYWYRQTLGQGPEFLTYFQNEAQLEKSRLLSDRFSAERPKGSFSTLEIQRTEQGDSAMYLCASSFVGTGQEKLFFGSGTQLSVL.

This clone was detected once. The chain uses TRBV19 and TRBJ1-1; 7 nucleotides line up with TRBD1. CDR1 and CDR2 (germline): LNHDA, SQIVND (reference sequence). This CDR3 is 14 amino acids long. Trimming removed 5 bases from V and 4 bases from J; junction bases left unmatched: 7. This CDR3 reads CASSPHEGATEAFF. CDR3 sequence (DNA): TGTGCCAGTAGTCCACATGAGGGGGCCACTGAAGCTTTCTTT.

V usage is TRBV4-3 and J usage is TRBJ1-2, with D tentatively TRBD1 (6 bases). Germline-derived CDR1 and CDR2 are LGHNA and YSLEER. The CDR3 runs to 13 residues. V was shortened by 1 base and J by 8 bases, with 11 bases between the two germline ends. CDR3 sequence (DNA): TGCGCCAGCAGCCAAGTAGGGGGTAAAGGCTACACCTTC. Protein product: CASSQVGGKGYTF.

This clone was detected only once. The chain combines TRBV28 with TRBJ2-1, with D perhaps TRBD1 (6 bases). V was trimmed by 5 bases and J by 10 bases, leaving 15 bases between them. The germline V gene encodes CDR1 MDHEN and CDR2 SYDVKM. This CDR3 contains 13 residues. The CDR3 protein is CASSDTGFPEQFF. The CDR3 nucleotides read TGTGCCAGCAGTGATACAGGGTTTCCCGAGCAGTTCTTC.

The V gene is TRBV28, the J gene TRBJ1-4; TRBD1 is a possible D gene (5 bases). The CDR3 has 13 residues. Trimming took off 7 bases at V and 8 bases at J, with 14 bases between the two ends. Per the germline V gene, CDR1 is MDHEN and CDR2 is SYDVKM. CDR3 nucleotides: TGTGCCAGCACCCTAGGGGCTACGGAAAAACTGTTTTTT. Protein sequence: CASTLGATEKLFF.

The V call is TRBV12-5, the J call TRBJ1-5; possible D gene TRBD1, 5 bases. The CDR3 has 15 residues. V lost 6 bases, J lost 0 bases, and 12 bases lay in between. Germline-derived CDR1 and CDR2 are LGHNT and FRNRAP. The CDR3: CASGPIGGSNQPQHF. In nucleotides, the CDR3 is TGTGCTAGTGGCCCGATCGGGGGTAGCAATCAGCCCCAGCATTTT.